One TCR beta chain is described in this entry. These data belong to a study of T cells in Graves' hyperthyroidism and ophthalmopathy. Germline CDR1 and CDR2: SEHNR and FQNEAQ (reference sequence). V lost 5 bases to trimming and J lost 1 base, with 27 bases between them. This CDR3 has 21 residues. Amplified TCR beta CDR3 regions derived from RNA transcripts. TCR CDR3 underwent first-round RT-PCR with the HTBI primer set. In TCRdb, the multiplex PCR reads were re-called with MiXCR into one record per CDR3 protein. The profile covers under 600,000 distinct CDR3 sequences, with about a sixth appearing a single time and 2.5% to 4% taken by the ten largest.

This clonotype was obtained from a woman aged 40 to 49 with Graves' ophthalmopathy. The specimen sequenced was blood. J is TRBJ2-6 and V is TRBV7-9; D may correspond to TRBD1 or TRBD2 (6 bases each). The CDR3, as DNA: TGTGCCAGCAGCCCTGACAGGATAACTACTAGCACACGGTCTGGGGCCAACGTCCTGACTTTC. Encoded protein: CASSPDRITTSTRSGANVLTF.